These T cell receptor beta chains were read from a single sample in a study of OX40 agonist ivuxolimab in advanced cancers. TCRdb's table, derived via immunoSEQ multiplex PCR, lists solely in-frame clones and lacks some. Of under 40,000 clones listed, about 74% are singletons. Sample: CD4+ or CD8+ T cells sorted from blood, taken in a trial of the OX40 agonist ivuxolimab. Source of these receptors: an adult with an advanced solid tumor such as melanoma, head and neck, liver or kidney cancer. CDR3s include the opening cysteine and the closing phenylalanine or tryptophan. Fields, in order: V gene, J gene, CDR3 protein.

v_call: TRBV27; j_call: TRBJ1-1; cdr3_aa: CASSLSPGGGTEAFF
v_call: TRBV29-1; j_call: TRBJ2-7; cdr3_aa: CSVDTQPSGEQYF
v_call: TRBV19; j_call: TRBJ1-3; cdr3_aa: CASSSDRGNTIYF
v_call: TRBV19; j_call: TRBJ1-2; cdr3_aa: CASKGTGGADYGYTF
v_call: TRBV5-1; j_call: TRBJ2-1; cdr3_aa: CASSLGSGTSYNEQFF
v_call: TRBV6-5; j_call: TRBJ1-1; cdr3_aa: CASSYVGGSEAFF
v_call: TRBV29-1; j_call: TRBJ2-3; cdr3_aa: CSSLSGLDLSTDTQYF
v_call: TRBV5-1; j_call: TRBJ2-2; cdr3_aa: CASSDRGGNTGELFF
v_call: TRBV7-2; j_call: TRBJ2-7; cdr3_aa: CASSFSGSYEQYF
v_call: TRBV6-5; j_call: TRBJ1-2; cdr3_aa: CASRAGNGYTF
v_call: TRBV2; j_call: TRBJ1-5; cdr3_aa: CASSGAGFQDNQPQHF
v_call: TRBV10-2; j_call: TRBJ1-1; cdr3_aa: CASNEIGKLNTEAFF
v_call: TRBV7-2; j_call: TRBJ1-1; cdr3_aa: CASSLSRTTNTEAFF
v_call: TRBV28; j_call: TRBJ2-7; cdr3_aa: CASNKAGTQYEQYF
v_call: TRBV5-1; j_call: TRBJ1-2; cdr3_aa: CASSLAGTGGEGYTF
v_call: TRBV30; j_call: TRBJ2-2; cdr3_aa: CAWSKELGTGELFF
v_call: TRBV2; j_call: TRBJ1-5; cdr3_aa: CASSEQGGQPQHF
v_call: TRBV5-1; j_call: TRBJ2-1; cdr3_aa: CASSRDRTDNEQFF
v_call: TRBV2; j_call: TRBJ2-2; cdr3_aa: CASRPPTGELFF
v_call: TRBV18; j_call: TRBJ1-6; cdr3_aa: CASSLQGSYNSPLHF
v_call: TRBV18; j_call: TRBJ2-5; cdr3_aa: CASSPQSSGGKETQYF
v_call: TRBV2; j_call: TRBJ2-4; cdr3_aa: CASSYWGTNIQYF
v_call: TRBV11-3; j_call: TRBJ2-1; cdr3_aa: CASSLGLAEYNEQFF
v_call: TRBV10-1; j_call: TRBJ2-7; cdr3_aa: CASSESGRGEQYF
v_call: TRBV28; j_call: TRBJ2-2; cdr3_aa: CASSPRWRDVGAGELFF
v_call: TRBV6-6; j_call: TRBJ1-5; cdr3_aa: CASSSQGSGQPQHF
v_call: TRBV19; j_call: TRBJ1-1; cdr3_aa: CASSMYAGPNTEAFF
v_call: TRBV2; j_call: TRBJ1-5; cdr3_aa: CASMGDRGSLGNQPQHF
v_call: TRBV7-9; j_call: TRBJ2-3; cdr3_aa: CAAAGTSGRGGVDTQYF
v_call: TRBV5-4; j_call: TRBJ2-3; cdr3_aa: CASSDGTGADTQYF
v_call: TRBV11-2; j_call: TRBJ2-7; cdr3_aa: CASSSGFIGQVKTYEQYF